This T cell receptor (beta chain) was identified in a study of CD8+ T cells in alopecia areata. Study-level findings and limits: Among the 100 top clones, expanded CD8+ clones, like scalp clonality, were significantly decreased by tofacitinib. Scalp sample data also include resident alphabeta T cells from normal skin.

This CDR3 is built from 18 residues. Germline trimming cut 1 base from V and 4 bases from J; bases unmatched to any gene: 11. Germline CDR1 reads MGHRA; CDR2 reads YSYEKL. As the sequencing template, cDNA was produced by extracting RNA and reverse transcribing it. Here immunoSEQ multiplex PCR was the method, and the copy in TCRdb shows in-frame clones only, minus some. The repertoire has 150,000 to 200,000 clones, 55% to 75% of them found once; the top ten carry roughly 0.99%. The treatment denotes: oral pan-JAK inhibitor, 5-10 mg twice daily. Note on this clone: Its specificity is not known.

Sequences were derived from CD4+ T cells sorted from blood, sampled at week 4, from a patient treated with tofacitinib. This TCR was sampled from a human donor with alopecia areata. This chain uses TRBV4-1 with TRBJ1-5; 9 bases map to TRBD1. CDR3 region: CASSQGIPGQGGNQPQHF. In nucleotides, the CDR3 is TGCGCCAGCAGCCAAGGGATCCCGGGACAGGGAGGAAATCAGCCCCAGCATTTT.